This T cell receptor beta chain was observed in a study of blood T cell repertoires in COVID-19. There are 15 residues in the CDR3. Germline loops: CDR1 MDHEN, CDR2 SYDVKM. V dropped 8 bases and J dropped 7 bases, with 21 bases sitting between them. TCRdb's table, derived via immunoSEQ multiplex PCR, lists solely in-frame clones and lacks some. The sample lists 95,000 to 150,000 clones, around 85% occurring once. The chain joins TRBV28 to TRBJ1-5; tentatively, D is TRBD1 (6 bases). The TCR was taken from a man in his 60s with acute or convalescent COVID-19. Sequenced material: peripheral blood. As DNA, the CDR3 is TGTGCCAGCTACCCTGGGGGGGGCCTAGGGCAGCCCCAGCATTTT. As protein: CASYPGGGLGQPQHF.